The present T cell receptor (beta chain) was sequenced within a study of chemoradiotherapy in HPV16-positive cancers. Study-wide results and limits: In HPV16-positive patients, HPV-responsive T-cell expansion tracked better recurrence-free survival. Candidate HPV-specific clones and E7-related TCR motifs grew in tumor during treatment.

Over chemoradiotherapy, repertoires were sampled more than once. Produced via immunoSEQ multiplex PCR; TCRdb's table is partial and in-frame only. The repertoire holds 6,500 or so clones, with around 87% as singletons. In regard to this clone: Its matching antigen is unknown.

The specimen comprised tumor tissue, sampled from a patient who underwent chemoradiotherapy. The source is a human donor with HPV-associated anogenital cancer.

The CDR3 DNA reads as TGTGCCAGTAGGGATAAAACAGGGGGCAGGGGCGGCTACACCTTC. Protein: CASRDKTGGRGGYTF. The chain links TRBV19 to TRBJ1-2; 9 bases line up with TRBD1. Germline V gene lookup returns CDR1 LNHDA and CDR2 SQIVND (reference sequence). The junction had 13 bases not matched to a gene; V was cut back by 6 bases and J by 8 bases. This CDR3 is 15 amino acids long.